This TCR beta chain is from a study of CD8+CD57+ T cells in acquired aplastic anemia. This CDR3 region has 15 residues. The ends lost 5 bases at V and 0 bases at J; junction bases unmatched: 6. Per the germline V gene, CDR1 is SGHTA and CDR2 is FQGNSA. A few counts support this clonotype. The patients chosen for sequencing had shown expansion of CD8+CD57+ cells (detected by flow cytometry). Diagnosis of severe acquired aplastic anemia applied to all patients. According to the study, genomic DNA was the template for TCR beta VDJ and CDR3 profiling. TCRdb ran MiXCR on the reads and lists one entry per CDR3 protein. Here the sample spans 150,000 or so distinct CDR3 sequences, 40% to 50% being singletons.

The sequenced sample consisted of sorted CD4+, CD8+, or CD8+CD57+ T cells (not recorded which) from PBMCs. The source of this sequence is a human donor with aplastic anemia. The chain combines TRBV7-2 with TRBJ2-7; 8 bases are shared with TRBD1. The CDR3 sequence: CASSQRGTGSYEQYF. CDR3 bases: TGTGCCAGCAGCCAACGGGGGACAGGCTCCTACGAGCAGTACTTC.